The clone carrying this TCR beta chain was observed a single time. The method was immunoSEQ multiplex PCR; TCRdb's version includes in-frame clones alone and lacks a portion of them. This sample yields 2,500,000 or so clones, of which more than 90% are seen a single time; more than 0.12% belongs to the top ten. This specimen belongs to a study of shared clonotypes between healthy human individuals. The CDR3 runs to 15 residues. From germline, CDR1 is SGHAT and CDR2 FQNNGV. Trimming removed 5 bases at V and 4 bases at J, with 15 bases between. The receptor was derived from a young man in good health. This chain links TRBV11-2 with TRBJ1-3; a possible D gene is TRBD1 (6 bases). The sequencing input was naive CD4+ T cells sorted from blood. The subset denotes: CD45RA+ positively selected. CDR3 region: CASSGGTGLGNTIYF. The CDR3 coding sequence is TGTGCCAGCAGCGGCGGAACAGGGCTGGGAAACACCATATATTTT.